A selection of T cell receptor beta chains follows, all from one sample in a study of blood T cell repertoires in COVID-19. Profiling relied on immunoSEQ multiplex PCR, and the TCRdb table lists in-frame clones only, not all of them. Of around 160,000 clones in the sample, about 88% were seen once. The sequencing input was peripheral blood. The receptors were sampled from a man in his fifties or sixties with active or convalescent COVID-19. Each CDR3 is given with its conserved first and last residue. The D gene is left open where the match is weak. The size field is filled for only some rows; it gives once, few, many or a size class.

TRBJ2-2 | TRBV7-9 | . | TRBD1 | TGTGCCAGCAGCTACGGACAGGGTACAAAAACCGGGGAGCTGTTTTTT | CASSYGQGTKTGELFF
TRBJ2-1 | TRBV2 | . | TRBD1 | TGTGCCAGCAGGGGGACAGGTAATTACAATGAGCAGTTCTTC | CASRGTGNYNEQFF
TRBJ2-7 | TRBV12-5 | . | TRBD1 | TGTGCTAGTGGGCCCCGGGGACAGCTTTTTTCCTACGAGCAGTACTTC | CASGPRGQLFSYEQYF
TRBJ2-3 | TRBV11-2 | few | . | TGTGCCAGCAGCCACACAGATACGCAGTATTTT | CASSHTDTQYF
TRBJ1-1 | TRBV9 | . | . | TGTGCCAGCAGTGTGACTCGGTCGAACACTGAAGCTTTCTTT | CASSVTRSNTEAFF
TRBJ1-2 | TRBV5-1 | . | . | TGCGCCAGCAGCTTGGCGGTTTCCAACGGTGGCTACACCTTC | CASSLAVSNGGYTF
TRBJ2-1 | TRBV18 | . | . | TGTGCCAGCTCACCATGGACTTCCAGAGGGCCTAACAATGAGCAGTTCTTC | CASSPWTSRGPNNEQFF
TRBJ1-1 | TRBV5-1 | once | . | TGCGCCAGCAGCTTTGAGAGCGTACAGGGCGGGACTGAAGCTTTCTTT | CASSFESVQGGTEAFF
TRBJ1-5 | TRBV6-2/TRBV6-3 | . | TRBD1 | TGTGCCAGCAGTTACTCTCAGGGGGCAAATCAGCCCCAGCATTTT | CASSYSQGANQPQHF
TRBJ2-1 | TRBV7-7 | . | TRBD2 | TGTGCCAGCAGCCCTAGCGGTCTAGCGGTCTACAATGAGCAGTTCTTC | CASSPSGLAVYNEQFF
TRBJ1-2 | TRBV5-4 | . | . | TGTGCCAGCAGCTTGGACAGGGACATTACCTATGGCTACACCTTC | CASSLDRDITYGYTF
TRBJ2-1 | TRBV7-2 | . | . | TGTGCCAGCAGTCGGGACTCTGAGCAGTTCTTC | CASSRDSEQFF
TRBJ1-1 | TRBV19 | once | TRBD1 | TGTGCCAGTAGTACAAGGACAGGTCACACTGAAGCTTTCTTT | CASSTRTGHTEAFF
TRBJ2-3 | TRBV19 | . | TRBD1 | TGTGCCAGTAGTATTCGGCAGGGGGCCCGCCGTAGCACAGATACGCAGTATTTT | CASSIRQGARRSTDTQYF
TRBJ2-1 | TRBV7-2 | . | TRBD2 | TGTGCCAGCAGCTTAGGGGGGGCTAGCGGGAATCATAATGAGCAGTTCTTC | CASSLGGASGNHNEQFF
TRBJ1-1 | TRBV30 | . | . | TGTGCCTGGATGAACAGCTGGGTCACTGAAGCTTTCTTT | CAWMNSWVTEAFF
TRBJ2-3 | TRBV25-1 | . | . | TGTGCCAGCAGCCCAACTCGGGGGGCGGCAGATACGCAGTATTTT | CASSPTRGAADTQYF
TRBJ1-1 | TRBV5-1 | once | . | TGCGCCAGCAGGAATGGTCAGGGACTGAGGACTGAAGCTTTCTTT | CASRNGQGLRTEAFF
TRBJ1-5 | TRBV19 | . | TRBD1 | TGTGCCAGTAGTATAGCGCGGACAGGGGGGTATAGCAATCAGCCCCAGCATTTT | CASSIARTGGYSNQPQHF
TRBJ1-5 | TRBV2 | . | . | TGTGCCAGCAGTGAAATGACAGGCCGCGGGCCCCAGCATTTT | CASSEMTGRGPQHF
TRBJ1-5 | TRBV5-1 | few | TRBD1 | TGCGCCAGCAGCGAAGGACAGGGCGTTCAGCCCCAGCATTTT | CASSEGQGVQPQHF
TRBJ1-5 | TRBV7-2 | . | . | TGTGCCAGCAGCTTAGGTGGCCAAAATCAGCCCCAGCATTTT | CASSLGGQNQPQHF
TRBJ2-3 | TRBV5-4 | . | TRBD1 | TGTGCCAGCAGCCACCCCCGGGGACAGACAGATACGCAGTATTTT | CASSHPRGQTDTQYF
TRBJ2-4 | TRBV19 | once | . | TGTGCCAGTAGTATCGCAGGGGCTAACATTCAGTACTTC | CASSIAGANIQYF
TRBJ1-3 | TRBV6-5 | . | TRBD1 | TGTGCCAGCAGGACAGGGGACGGAAACACCATATATTTT | CASRTGDGNTIYF
TRBJ2-2 | TRBV14 | . | . | TGTGCCAGCAGCCAGAACTCCAGGACCGGGGAGCTGTTTTTT | CASSQNSRTGELFF
TRBJ2-1 | TRBV7-8 | . | TRBD2 | TGTGCCAGCAGCTTACTACGGGGGGGTTACAATGAGCAGTTCTTC | CASSLLRGGYNEQFF
TRBJ2-1 | TRBV4-1 | . | . | TGCGCCAGCAGCCAAGTGAAGTGGACAGTGAGCTCCTACAATGAGCAGTTCTTC | CASSQVKWTVSSYNEQFF
TRBJ1-5 | TRBV30 | . | . | TGTGCCTGGTCTTACAAAGATAGCAATCAGCCCCAGCATTTT | CAWSYKDSNQPQHF
TRBJ2-4 | TRBV6-4 | . | . | TGTGCCAGCAGTGACCAAGCCAAAAACATTCAGTACTTC | CASSDQAKNIQYF
TRBJ1-2 | TRBV24-1 | . | TRBD1 | TGTGCCACCACTGGCACGGACAGGATCTATGGCTACACCTTC | CATTGTDRIYGYTF
TRBJ1-1 | TRBV7-2 | . | TRBD1 | TGTGCCAGCAGCTTATACGGACAGGGAACCCAAGCTTTCTTT | CASSLYGQGTQAFF
TRBJ1-1 | TRBV18 | . | . | TGTGCCAGCTCACCTCCAAGGACAGAGAACACTGAAGCTTTCTTT | CASSPPRTENTEAFF
TRBJ2-1 | TRBV12-5 | once | TRBD2 | TGTGCTAGTGGGCCTAGCGGGGGGTTGAATGAGCAGTTCTTC | CASGPSGGLNEQFF
TRBJ1-5 | TRBV6-6 | . | . | TGTGCCAGCAGCGAGACGGGGTATAGCAATCAGCCCCAGCATTTT | CASSETGYSNQPQHF
TRBJ2-1 | TRBV5-6 | . | TRBD2 | TGTGCCAGCAGGTCTACAGGGTCAAGGCGGGAGGAGGCCTACAATGAGCAGTTCTTC | CASRSTGSRREEAYNEQFF
TRBJ2-7 | TRBV9 | . | . | TGTGCCAGCAGCGTCGGGTCTTCCTACGAGCAGTACTTC | CASSVGSSYEQYF
TRBJ1-5 | TRBV6-6 | . | . | TGTGCCAGCAGTTACTCGCCCGCGACAGGTTATCAGCCCCAGCATTTT | CASSYSPATGYQPQHF
TRBJ1-2 | TRBV7-9 | few | . | TGTGCCAGCAGCTTTACAGGGAGCGGCTATGGCTACACCTTC | CASSFTGSGYGYTF
TRBJ1-3 | TRBV4-2 | . | TRBD1 | TGTGCCAGCAGCGAAAGGACAGGGGGGAACTATGGAAACACCATATATTTT | CASSERTGGNYGNTIYF
TRBJ2-7 | TRBV11-2 | . | . | TGTGCCAGCAGACTGACTCCGACCTACGAGCAGTACTTC | CASRLTPTYEQYF
TRBJ2-1 | TRBV6-5 | . | . | TGTGCCAGCAGTTACTCGCTAGACAATGAGCAGTTCTTC | CASSYSLDNEQFF
TRBJ2-2 | TRBV5-1 | . | . | TGCGCCAGCAGAACCGGCACCGGGGAGCTGTTTTTT | CASRTGTGELFF
TRBJ1-4 | TRBV29-1 | . | . | TGCAGCGTTGATAACTCCGGGGCGGGGGAAAAACTGTTTTTT | CSVDNSGAGEKLFF
TRBJ2-7 | TRBV20-1 | . | TRBD2 | TGCAGTGCTAGTCGGGGGGGAGGGAGAGGTGCCTACGAGCAGTACTTC | CSASRGGGRGAYEQYF
TRBJ1-1 | TRBV10-3 | . | . | TGTGCCATCACGGGCGGGGGAACTGAAGCTTTCTTT | CAITGGGTEAFF
TRBJ2-2 | TRBV7-2 | . | . | TGTGCCAGCAGCTCCTACACCGGGGAGCTGTTTTTT | CASSSYTGELFF
TRBJ1-1 | TRBV6-1 | . | . | TGTGCCAGCACCCTACGGAGTCTTGGCACTGAAGCTTTCTTT | CASTLRSLGTEAFF
TRBJ1-1 | TRBV5-1 | once | TRBD1 | TGCGCCAGCAGCTCCCGGGCAGGGGGAACTGAAGCTTTCTTT | CASSSRAGGTEAFF
TRBJ1-5 | TRBV28 | . | TRBD1 | TGTGCCAGCAGTTCATGGACAGGGAGTCAGCCCCAGCATTTT | CASSSWTGSQPQHF
TRBJ1-2 | TRBV20-1 | . | . | TGCAGTGCTAGTGGATCAGGGTCTAACTATGGCTACACCTTC | CSASGSGSNYGYTF
TRBJ1-1 | TRBV19 | . | TRBD1 | TGTGCCAGTAGTCCGAGGACAGGGATCGCTGAAGCTTTCTTT | CASSPRTGIAEAFF
TRBJ1-1 | TRBV6-2/TRBV6-3 | . | . | TGTGCCAGCAGTTACCACAGGGCCCACAACACTGAAGCTTTCTTT | CASSYHRAHNTEAFF
TRBJ2-5 | TRBV2 | . | TRBD2 | TGTGCCAGGGCTAGCGGGGAGGTGGAGACCCAGTACTTC | CARASGEVETQYF
TRBJ1-3 | TRBV2 | . | . | TGTGCCAGCAGTGAAGCGGGCAGAACCCCTGGAAACACCATATATTTT | CASSEAGRTPGNTIYF
TRBJ2-1 | TRBV6-4 | . | TRBD1 | TGTGCCAGCAGAGGGGACAGGGGATCTCCTACTGGCTATGAGCAGTTCTTC | CASRGDRGSPTGYEQFF
TRBJ2-1 | TRBV19 | . | TRBD2 | TGTGCCAGTAGTACCAAGCCTGGGACTAGCGGCATATCCTACAATGAGCAGTTCTTC | CASSTKPGTSGISYNEQFF
TRBJ1-6 | TRBV19 | . | . | TGTGCCAGTACCCGACAGGTCTTTAATTCACCCCTCCACTTT | CASTRQVFNSPLHF
TRBJ2-3 | TRBV5-1 | . | . | TGCGCCAGCAGCCCACCCAGGGCGCATGGCACAGATACGCAGTATTTT | CASSPPRAHGTDTQYF